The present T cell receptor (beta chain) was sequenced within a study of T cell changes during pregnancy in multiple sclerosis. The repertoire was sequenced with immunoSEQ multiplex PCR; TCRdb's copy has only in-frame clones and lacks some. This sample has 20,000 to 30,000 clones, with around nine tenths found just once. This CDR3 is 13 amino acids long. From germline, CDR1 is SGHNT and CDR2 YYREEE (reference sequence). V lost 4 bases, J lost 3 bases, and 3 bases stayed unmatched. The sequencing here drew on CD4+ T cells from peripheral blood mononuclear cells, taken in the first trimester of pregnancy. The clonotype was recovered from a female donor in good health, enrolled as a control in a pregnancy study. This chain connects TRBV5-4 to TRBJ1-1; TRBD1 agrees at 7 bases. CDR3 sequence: CASSGDRDTEAFF. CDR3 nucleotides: TGTGCCAGCAGCGGTGACAGGGACACTGAAGCTTTCTTT.